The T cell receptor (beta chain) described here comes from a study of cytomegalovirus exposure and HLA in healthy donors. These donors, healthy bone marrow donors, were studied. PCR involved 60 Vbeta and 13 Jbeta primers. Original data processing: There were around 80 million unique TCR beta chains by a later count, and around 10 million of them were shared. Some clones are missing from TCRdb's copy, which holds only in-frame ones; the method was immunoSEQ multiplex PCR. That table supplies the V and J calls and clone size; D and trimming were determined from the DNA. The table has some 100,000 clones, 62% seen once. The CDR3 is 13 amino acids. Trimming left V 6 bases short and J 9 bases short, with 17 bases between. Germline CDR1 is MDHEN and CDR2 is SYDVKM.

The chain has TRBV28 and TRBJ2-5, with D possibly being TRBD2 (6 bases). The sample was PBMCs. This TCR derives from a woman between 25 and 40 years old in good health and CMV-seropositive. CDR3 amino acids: CASSPPSTGAQYF. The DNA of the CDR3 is TGTGCCAGCAGCCCTCCCTCGACGGGGGCCCAGTACTTC. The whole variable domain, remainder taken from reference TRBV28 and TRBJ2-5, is DVKVTQSSRYLVKRTGEKVFLECVQDMDHENMFWYRQDPGLGLRLIYFSYDVKMKEKGDIPEGYSVSREKKERFSLILESASTNQTSMYLCASSPPSTGAQYFGPGTRLLVL.